The TCR beta chain described here comes from a study of lymphopenia after photon versus proton radiotherapy. General study results and limits: Relative stability marked proton patients; photon patients lost diversity and naive cells. In patients who died, overall survival fell as post-nadir TCR diversity dropped more.

V shed 1 base and J shed 1 base, with 12 bases lying between them. The CDR3 is 16 residues long. Germline V gene data show CDR1 as LGHNA and CDR2 as YSLEER. Clones were sequenced by immunoSEQ multiplex PCR, and TCRdb holds only the in-frame ones, with some missing. The sample consists of approximately 30,000 clones, 81% of them appearing once. About this clone: Its specificity is unknown.

This chain uses TRBV4-3 with TRBJ2-3, with a tentative D call TRBD2 (5 bases). The material sequenced was peripheral blood, taken from a patient treated with photon-based radiotherapy. The sequence was obtained from a man in his fifties or sixties with gastric cancer. CDR3 DNA sequence: TGCGCCAGCAGCCAAGCCGGACTGGGCCGCACAGATACGCAGTATTTT. It encodes CASSQAGLGRTDTQYF.